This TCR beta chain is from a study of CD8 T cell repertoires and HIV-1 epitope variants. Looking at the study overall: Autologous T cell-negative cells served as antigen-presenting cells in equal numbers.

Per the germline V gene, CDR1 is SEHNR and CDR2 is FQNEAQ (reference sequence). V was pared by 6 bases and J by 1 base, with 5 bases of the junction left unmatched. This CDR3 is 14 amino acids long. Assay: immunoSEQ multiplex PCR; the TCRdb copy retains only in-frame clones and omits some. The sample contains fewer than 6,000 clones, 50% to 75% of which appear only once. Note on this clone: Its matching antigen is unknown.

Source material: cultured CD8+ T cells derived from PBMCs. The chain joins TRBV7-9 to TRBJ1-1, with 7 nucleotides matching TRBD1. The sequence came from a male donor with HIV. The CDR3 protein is CASRLSGGNTEAFF. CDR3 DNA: TGTGCCAGCAGACTTTCAGGGGGGAACACTGAAGCTTTCTTT.